The 15 T cell receptor beta chains given below trace back to one sample, sequenced in a study of blood T cell repertoires in COVID-19. Using immunoSEQ multiplex PCR, the repertoire was profiled, and TCRdb retains in-frame clones only, with some absent. The sample yields 150,000 to 200,000 clones, 84% seen once. The sequencing input was PBMCs or T cells enriched from blood (not recorded which). The receptors derive from a man aged 50 to 60 who had recovered from COVID-19.

This chain connects TRBV18 to TRBJ2-7; 7 positions agree with TRBD1. The CDR3 has 16 amino acids. Germline CDR1 reads KGHSH; CDR2 reads LQKENI. J lost 4 bases, V lost 0 bases, and 9 bases had no gene match. The CDR3 region is CASSPPGAGGQYEQYF. The DNA for the CDR3 is TGTGCCAGCTCACCACCTGGGGCAGGGGGTCAATACGAGCAGTACTTC.

This clone has a handful of counts. This rearrangement joins TRBV5-6 to TRBJ2-5; D call uncertain. V lost 2 bases to trimming and J lost 2 bases, with 7 bases between them. The germline gives CDR1 SGHDT, CDR2 YYEEEE. The CDR3 has 13 amino acids. In DNA, the CDR3 is TGTGCCAGCAGCTTACAGTGGCAAGAGACCCAGTACTTC. It translates to CASSLQWQETQYF.

V and J are TRBV7-2 and TRBJ2-3, with 7 positions matching TRBD1. After removal of 3 bases from V and 1 base from J, the junction contained 1 base not matched to a gene. Germline V gene lookup returns CDR1 SGHTA and CDR2 FQGNSA. This CDR3 is built from 14 residues. The CDR3 loop reads CASSFGQGTDTQYF. CDR3 DNA sequence: TGTGCCAGCAGCTTCGGACAGGGCACAGATACGCAGTATTTT.

This chain connects TRBV10-3 to TRBJ1-5; D may be TRBD1 (5 bases). The germline V gene encodes CDR1 ENHRY and CDR2 SYGVKD. V was clipped by 7 bases and J by 5 bases, with 12 bases between them. The CDR3 length is 13 residues. CDR3 protein: CAITGILDQPQHF. For the CDR3, the DNA is TGTGCCATCACAGGGATTCTTGATCAGCCCCAGCATTTT.

The chain recombines TRBV12-3 or TRBV12-4 with TRBJ1-5; perhaps TRBD1 as D (5 bases). V was clipped by 6 bases and J by 7 bases, with 13 bases between them. The CDR3 consists of 13 residues. CDR3 nucleotide sequence: TGTGCCAGCAGGGTAAGGGGTGAGCAGCCCCAGCATTTT. Translation: CASRVRGEQPQHF.

This clone was observed a single time. The CDR3 bases are TGTGCCAGCAGCCAAGATAGGGGGCCGGGCTCCTATAATTCACCCCTCCACTTT. Encoded protein: CASSQDRGPGSYNSPLHF. The chain couples TRBV3-1 (or the pseudogene TRBV3-2) to TRBJ1-6, with TRBD1 matching 7 bases. Germline V gene lookup returns CDR1 LGHDT and CDR2 YNNKEL (reference sequence). The V segment lost 0 bases and the J segment 0 bases; nucleotides outside the gene matches: 5. CDR3 length: 18 amino acids.

The genes are TRBV7-6 and TRBJ1-1; D is perhaps TRBD1 (6 bases). V was cut by 1 base and J by 4 bases, with 13 bases left in between. The CDR3 contains 15 residues. Looked up from germline, CDR1 is SGHVS and CDR2 is FNYEAQ. CDR3 in amino acids: CASSLEGGAGTEAFF. As DNA, the CDR3 is TGTGCCAGCAGCTTAGAGGGGGGGGCGGGCACTGAAGCTTTCTTT.

The rearrangement links TRBV19 to TRBJ1-6; 9 bases map to TRBD1. Germline loops: CDR1 LNHDA, CDR2 SQIVND (reference sequence). The CDR3 spans 16 residues. The V segment lost 2 bases and the J segment 7 bases; nucleotides outside the gene matches: 6. The CDR3 loop is CASSIPGTGNNSPLHF. CDR3 nucleotides: TGTGCCAGTAGTATACCCGGGACAGGGAACAATTCACCCCTCCACTTT.

The chain uses TRBV5-1 and TRBJ1-2; TRBD1 aligns across 9 bases. The junction had 10 bases not matched to a gene; V was cut back by 4 bases and J by 3 bases. The CDR3 runs 16 residues. The germline CDR1 and CDR2 sequences are SGHRS and YFSETQ. Here the CDR3 reads CASSKTGTGWDYGYTF. CDR3 nucleotides: TGCGCCAGCAGCAAGACCGGGACAGGGTGGGACTATGGCTACACCTTC.

The rearrangement joins TRBV10-3 to TRBJ2-2; the D gene is possibly TRBD1 (6 bases). Germline values: CDR1 ENHRY, CDR2 SYGVKD. CDR3 length equals 16 residues. V lost 3 bases to trimming and J lost 5 bases, with 16 bases between them. In DNA, the CDR3 is TGTGCCATCAGTGACCCGGGACAAGCTAATACCGGGGAGCTGTTTTTT. Amino acids: CAISDPGQANTGELFF.

This clone was detected once. V and J are TRBV19 and TRBJ1-6; 7 bases agree with TRBD1. This CDR3 comprises 14 residues. CDR1 is LNHDA, CDR2 SQIVND, per germline (reference sequence). The J segment lost 5 bases and the V segment lost 8 bases, leaving 6 bases of the junction unmatched. CDR3 residues: CASSGTANNSPLHF. The DNA for the CDR3 is TGTGCCAGTTCAGGGACAGCCAATAATTCACCCCTCCACTTT.

The chain employs TRBV28 and TRBJ1-6; weak D call: TRBD1 (6 bases). Germline V lookup: CDR1 MDHEN, CDR2 SYDVKM. V was shortened by 4 bases and J by 2 bases, with 12 bases between the two germline ends. There are 16 residues in the CDR3. This CDR3 reads CASSSLGATYNSPLHF. CDR3 nucleotide sequence: TGTGCCAGCAGTTCGTTGGGGGCGACCTATAATTCACCCCTCCACTTT.

The V gene is TRBV19, the J gene TRBJ1-1; 10 nucleotides line up with TRBD1. The CDR3 runs to 14 residues. Germline lookup yields CDR1 LNHDA and CDR2 SQIVND (reference sequence). Germline trimming cut 5 bases from V and 4 bases from J; bases unmatched to any gene: 4. The DNA for the CDR3 is TGTGCCAGTAGTCTGAGGACAGGGGGCACTGAAGCTTTCTTT. Amino acid sequence: CASSLRTGGTEAFF. Full variable domain (missing parts from reference TRBV19 and TRBJ1-1): DGGITQSPKYLFRKEGQNVTLSCEQNLNHDAMYWYRQDPGQGLRLIYYSQIVNDFQKGDIAEGYSVSREKKESFPLTVTSAQKNPTAFYLCASSLRTGGTEAFFGQGTRLTVV.

This rearrangement joins TRBV10-2 to TRBJ1-4; D ambiguous. Germline assignment: CDR1 WSHSY and CDR2 SAAADI. This CDR3 is 17 amino acids long. V lost 2 bases and J 0 bases, leaving 13 bases between the germline ends. The CDR3 DNA sequence: TGCGCCAGCAGTGAGCATGCCTATCTCACAACTAATGAAAAACTGTTTTTT. Protein: CASSEHAYLTTNEKLFF.

This clone came up a few times. This chain connects TRBV19 to TRBJ1-2; D may be TRBD1 (5 bases). The CDR3 is 13 amino acids. Per germline, CDR1 LNHDA and CDR2 SQIVND (reference sequence). V was shortened by 7 bases and J by 4 bases, with 13 bases between the two germline ends. The chain's CDR3 is CASMSLQGYGYTF. The CDR3 bases are TGTGCCAGTATGTCCCTCCAGGGCTATGGCTACACCTTC.